Following are 20 T cell receptor beta chains from one sample sequenced in a study of radiotherapy plus CTLA-4 blockade in lung cancer. Produced via immunoSEQ multiplex PCR; TCRdb's table is partial and in-frame only. The data hold 90,000 to 130,000 clones, with more than 75% observed a single time. The sample here was peripheral blood, taken from a patient treated with radiotherapy plus ipilimumab. The receptors originated from a human donor with non-small cell lung cancer that progressed on radiotherapy plus ipilimumab. Some clones in this sample may be carry-over from other donors' samples.

The chain combines TRBV4-1 with TRBJ2-1, with D unclear. From germline, CDR1 is MGHRA and CDR2 YSYEKL. Between the trimmed V and J ends, which lost 0 bases and 9 bases, there was a span of 12 bases. This CDR3 spans 14 amino acids. The CDR3 region is CASSQDRGVFEQFF. In DNA form, the CDR3 reads TGCGCCAGCAGCCAAGATCGAGGCGTCTTTGAGCAGTTCTTC.

This chain links TRBV7-2 with TRBJ1-2, with no clear D. V was clipped by 2 bases and J by 0 bases, with 13 bases between them. The CDR3 is made up of 16 amino acids. Germline CDR1 and CDR2: SGHTA and FQGNSA. Here the CDR3 DNA reads TGTGCCAGCAGCTTACCCTCCCGGGGAGCTAACTATGGCTACACCTTC. It translates to CASSLPSRGANYGYTF.

The genes are TRBV5-4 and TRBJ2-3; D is uncertain. This CDR3 region has 15 residues. The germline V gene encodes CDR1 SGHNT and CDR2 YYREEE (reference sequence). The V end lost 4 bases, the J end lost 4 bases, and 16 bases lay between the germline ends. The CDR3 loop reads CASSADMFGSDTQYF. The CDR3 DNA follows: TGTGCCAGCAGCGCCGACATGTTCGGGTCAGATACGCAGTATTTT.

The CDR3 nucleotides read TGCGCCAGCAGCTCGGGCAGGGTCCAAGAGACCCAGTACTTC. Amino acids: CASSSGRVQETQYF. The chain has TRBV5-1 and TRBJ2-5; perhaps TRBD1 as D (5 bases). Germline CDR1 and CDR2: SGHRS and YFSETQ. The CDR3 spans 14 residues. V shed 3 bases and J shed 1 base, with 10 bases lying between them.

The CDR3 bases are TGCGCCAGCAGTACCAGCCCCTCGACGCTTTCTGGAAACACCATATATTTT. Protein: CASSTSPSTLSGNTIYF. The chain couples TRBV5-1 to TRBJ1-3; no definite D call. V was cut by 5 bases and J by 1 base, with 19 bases left in between. The CDR3 covers 17 residues. CDR1 and CDR2 (germline): SGHRS, YFSETQ.

The chain combines TRBV19 with TRBJ2-3; D ambiguous. CDR1 is LNHDA, CDR2 SQIVND, per germline (reference sequence). This CDR3 is 13 amino acids long. Trimming took 3 bases from V and 4 from J, leaving 8 bases between them. CDR3 sequence reads: CASSIKAPDTQYF. The DNA for the CDR3 is TGTGCCAGTAGTATCAAGGCGCCAGATACGCAGTATTTT. Full variable domain (rest looked up from reference TRBV19 and TRBJ2-3): DGGITQSPKYLFRKEGQNVTLSCEQNLNHDAMYWYRQDPGQGLRLIYYSQIVNDFQKGDIAEGYSVSREKKESFPLTVTSAQKNPTAFYLCASSIKAPDTQYFGPGTRLTVL.

This clone was detected once. The chain has TRBV23-1 and TRBJ1-5; a weak D match, TRBD1 (5 bases). TRBV23-1 qualifies as an ORF whose function is uncertain. Trimming shortened V by 0 bases and J by 9 bases, and 18 bases separated the two germline ends. This CDR3 has 16 residues. For the CDR3, the DNA is TGCGCCAGCAGTCAATCGGGACCCATGCTTGATCCGCCCCAGCATTTT. Its protein is CASSQSGPMLDPPQHF.

The genes are TRBV7-3 and TRBJ2-1; D is uncertain. Between the trimmed V and J ends, which lost 2 bases and 0 bases, there was a span of 8 bases. The CDR3 length is 15 residues. CDR1 SGHTA and CDR2 FQGTGA come from the germline V gene. The CDR3 DNA reads as TGTGCCAGCAGCTTACGGCCAGGCTCCTACAATGAGCAGTTCTTC. Its translation: CASSLRPGSYNEQFF.

The J gene is TRBJ2-5, the V gene TRBV7-9, with D perhaps TRBD1 (6 bases). The J call may be mistaken, given a closer DNA end match to TRBJ2-7. The CDR3 runs to 15 residues. Germline V gene data show CDR1 as SEHNR and CDR2 as FQNEAQ (reference sequence). CDR3 residues: CASSPYRDSSYEQYF. CDR3 nucleotides: TGTGCCAGCAGCCCGTACAGGGATAGCTCCTACGAGCAGTACTTC.

The table lists this clone with a count of one. This chain uses TRBV4-3 with TRBJ2-6; TRBD1 or TRBD2 may be the D gene (6 bases each). The CDR3 extends over 17 amino acids. CDR1 and CDR2 from the germline V gene are LGHNA and YSLEER. Trimming took 0 bases from V and 3 from J, leaving 12 bases between them. CDR3 bases: TGCGCCAGCAGCCAAGATGGTGGGGGGCGTGGGGCCAACGTCCTGACTTTC. The encoded protein is CASSQDGGGRGANVLTF.

This chain uses TRBV2 with TRBJ1-6; TRBD1 agrees at 8 bases. The junction had 7 bases not matched to a gene; V was cut back by 2 bases and J by 10 bases. CDR1 is SNHLY and CDR2 is FYNNEI in the germline V gene. CDR3 length equals 15 residues. The CDR3 DNA reads TGTGCCAGCAGTGAATCAGGGGGCGATTACTCACCCCTCCACTTT. It translates to CASSESGGDYSPLHF. Full variable domain (outside the CDR3, taken from reference TRBV2 and TRBJ1-6): EPEVTQTPSHQVTQMGQEVILRCVPISNHLYFYWYRQILGQKVEFLVSFYNNEISEKSEIFDDQFSVERPDGSNFTLKIRSTKLEDSAMYFCASSESGGDYSPLHFGNGTRLTVT.

This chain connects TRBV7-3 to TRBJ2-3, with 9 positions matching TRBD2. The CDR3 is made up of 14 amino acids. Trimming at V came to 5 bases and at J to 3 bases, leaving 3 bases not matched to a gene. Germline V lookup: CDR1 SGHTA, CDR2 FQGTGA. The CDR3 region is CASSHAGGTDTQYF. DNA for the CDR3: TGTGCCAGCAGCCACGCGGGGGGGACAGATACGCAGTATTTT.

The chain carries TRBV5-1 and TRBJ1-6; 9 nucleotides align to TRBD1. Trimming cost V 6 bases and J 9 bases; bases outside gene matches: 7. CDR1 and CDR2 from the germline V gene are SGHRS and YFSETQ. The CDR3 is 14 residues long. Written as DNA, the CDR3 is TGCGCCAGCACCGCGGGACAGGGTACTTCACCCCTCCACTTT. It encodes CASTAGQGTSPLHF.

The rearrangement joins TRBV7-2 to TRBJ1-5, with D possibly matching TRBD1 (6 bases). This CDR3 is built from 15 residues. CDR1 SGHTA and CDR2 FQGNSA come from the germline V gene. V was trimmed by 0 bases and J by 5 bases, leaving 11 bases between them. CDR3 nucleotide sequence: TGTGCCAGCAGCTTAGCGCTAACAGGGCATCAGCCCCAGCATTTT. This sequence encodes CASSLALTGHQPQHF.

This clone was counted only a few times. This sample includes further DNA sequences coding for the same CDR3. The chain's CDR3 is CASSSNRGSTASSRYEQYF. In DNA, the CDR3 is TGTGCCAGCAGCTCGAACAGGGGTAGTACTGCCAGTTCTCGCTACGAGCAGTACTTC. The chain joins TRBV7-2 to TRBJ2-7, with 7 bases that match TRBD1. The CDR3 spans 19 residues. CDR1 is SGHTA and CDR2 is FQGNSA in the germline V gene. The V and J ends lost 4 bases and 3 bases, in that order; junction bases with no gene match: 21.

The chain recombines TRBV5-4 with TRBJ1-3; 7 bases map to TRBD1. This CDR3 region has 13 residues. After removal of 10 bases from V and 2 bases from J, the junction contained 6 bases not matched to a gene. CDR1 is SGHNT, CDR2 YYREEE, per germline (reference sequence). The CDR3 sequence: CAGTGETGNTIYF. The CDR3 DNA reads as TGTGCCGGCACAGGGGAAACTGGAAACACCATATATTTT. Complete variable domain (other parts from reference TRBV5-4 and TRBJ1-3): ETGVTQSPTHLIKTRGQQVTLRCSSQSGHNTVSWYQQALGQGPQFIFQYYREEENGRGNFPPRFSGLQFPNYSSELNVNALELDDSALYLCAGTGETGNTIYFGEGSWLTVV.

The chain is built from TRBV27 and TRBJ1-1, with D perhaps matching TRBD1 (5 bases). The V and J ends lost 8 bases and 1 base respectively, with 17 bases between them. Germline V gene lookup returns CDR1 MNHEY and CDR2 SMNVEV (reference sequence). This CDR3 region has 15 residues. The CDR3 DNA is TGTGCCAGCCGCCCCTCTGGAGGGGCGAACACTGAAGCTTTCTTT. Encoded protein: CASRPSGGANTEAFF.

The chain links TRBV4-3 to TRBJ1-4; TRBD1 is a possible D gene (6 bases). The V end was cut by 0 bases, the J end by 8 bases, with 16 bases between. Germline assignment: CDR1 LGHNA and CDR2 YSLEER. CDR3 length equals 16 residues. The DNA of the CDR3 is TGCGCCAGCAGCCAAGAATTTCAGGGAGGGGGGGAAAAACTGTTTTTT. Protein product: CASSQEFQGGGEKLFF.

The chain recombines TRBV4-2 with TRBJ2-1; weak D call: TRBD1 (7 bases). This CDR3 is 16 amino acids long. V was clipped by 0 bases and J by 2 bases, with 11 bases between them. CDR1 and CDR2 from the germline V gene are LGHNA and YNFKEQ. This chain's CDR3 is CASSQEQGGPYNEQFF. The CDR3 DNA follows: TGTGCCAGCAGCCAAGAGCAGGGGGGCCCCTACAATGAGCAGTTCTTC.

The chain uses TRBV5-1 and TRBJ2-4; D gene uncertain. The length of the CDR3 is 14 residues. Germline V gene sequence: CDR1 SGHRS, CDR2 YFSETQ. The V end lost 0 bases, the J end lost 6 bases, and 10 bases lay between the germline ends. CDR3 sequence: CASSLGVAGNIQYF. CDR3 DNA sequence: TGCGCCAGCAGCTTGGGGGTAGCCGGAAACATTCAGTACTTC.